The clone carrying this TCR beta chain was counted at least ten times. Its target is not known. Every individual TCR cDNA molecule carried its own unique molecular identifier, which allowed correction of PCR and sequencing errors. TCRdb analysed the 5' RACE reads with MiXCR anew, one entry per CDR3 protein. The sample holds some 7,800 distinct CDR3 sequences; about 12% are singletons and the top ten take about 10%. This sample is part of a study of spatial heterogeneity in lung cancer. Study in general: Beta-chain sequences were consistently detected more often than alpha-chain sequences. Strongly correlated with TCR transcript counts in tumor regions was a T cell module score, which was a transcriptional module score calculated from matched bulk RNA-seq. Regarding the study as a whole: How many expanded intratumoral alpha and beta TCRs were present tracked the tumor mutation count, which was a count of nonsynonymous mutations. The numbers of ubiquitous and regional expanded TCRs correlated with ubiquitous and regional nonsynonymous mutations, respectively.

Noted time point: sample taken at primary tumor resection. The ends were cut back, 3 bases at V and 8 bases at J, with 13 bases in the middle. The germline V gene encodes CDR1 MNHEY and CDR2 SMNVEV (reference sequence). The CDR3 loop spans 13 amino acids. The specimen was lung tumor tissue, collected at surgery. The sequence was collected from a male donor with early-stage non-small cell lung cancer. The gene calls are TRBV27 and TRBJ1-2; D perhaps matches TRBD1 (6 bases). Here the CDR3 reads CASSLAGAQGYTF. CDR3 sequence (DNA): TGTGCCAGCAGTTTGGCGGGGGCTCAGGGCTACACCTTC.